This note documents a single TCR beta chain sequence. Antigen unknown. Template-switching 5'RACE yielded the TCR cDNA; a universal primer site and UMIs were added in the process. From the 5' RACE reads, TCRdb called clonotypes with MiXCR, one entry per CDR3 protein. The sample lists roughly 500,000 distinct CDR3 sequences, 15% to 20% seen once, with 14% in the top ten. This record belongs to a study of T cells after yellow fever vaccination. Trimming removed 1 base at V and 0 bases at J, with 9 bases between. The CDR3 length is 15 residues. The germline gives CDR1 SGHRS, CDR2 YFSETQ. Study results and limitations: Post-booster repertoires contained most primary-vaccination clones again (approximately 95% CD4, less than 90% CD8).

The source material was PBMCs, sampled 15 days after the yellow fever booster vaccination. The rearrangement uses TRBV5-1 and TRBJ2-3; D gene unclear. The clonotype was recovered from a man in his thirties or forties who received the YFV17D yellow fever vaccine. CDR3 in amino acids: CASSLRVASTDTQYF. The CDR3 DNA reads TGCGCCAGCAGCTTGAGGGTTGCTAGCACAGATACGCAGTATTTT.